This note documents a single TCR beta chain sequence. Its antigen is not known. PCR primers comprised 60 Vbeta and 13 Jbeta primers. Assay: immunoSEQ multiplex PCR; the TCRdb copy retains only in-frame clones and omits some. In the table there are about 110,000 clones, 60% to 85% of which are singletons. This sample is part of a study of cytomegalovirus exposure and HLA in healthy donors. Study-level points and caveats: Roughly even sequencing depth across donors was the assumption behind the presence/absence analyses. The availability of immune exposure information extended only to CMV serostatus.

This CDR3 comprises 16 residues. After removal of 2 bases from V and 6 bases from J, the junction contained 6 bases not matched to a gene. Germline V gives CDR1 SGHTA, CDR2 FQGTGA. The receptor comes from a woman aged 60-75 years in good health and CMV-seropositive. Input material: PBMCs. V usage is TRBV7-3 and J usage is TRBJ2-1; 11 bases fit TRBD2. The CDR3 protein is CASSLVGTSGFNEQFF. Written as DNA, the CDR3 is TGTGCCAGCAGCTTAGTTGGGACTAGCGGTTTCAATGAGCAGTTCTTC.